A single sample gave rise to the 14 T cell receptor beta chains below, sequenced in a study of beta chain features in type 1 diabetes. Study findings and constraints: Moderately but significantly shorter TCRB CDR3s were found in Type 1 diabetes patients in all four CD4+ subsets.

Sequencing targeted expressed TCRB transcripts, as all isolated RNA had been reverse transcribed. The data were produced by immunoSEQ multiplex PCR, yet TCRdb's version contains in-frame clones alone and is incomplete. The profile shows 500,000 to 800,000 clones, around 11% of them singletons. No antigen has been assigned to these receptors. Material for sequencing was naive CD4+ T cells from blood. Receptor source: a man aged 25-40 years with type 1 diabetes.

There are a few counts of this clone. The V gene is TRBV5-6, the J gene TRBJ1-4; D ambiguous. V lost 3 bases, J lost 0 bases, and 6 bases lay in between. The CDR3 extends over 14 amino acids. Germline V gene sequence: CDR1 SGHDT, CDR2 YYEEEE. The CDR3, as DNA: TGTGCCAGCAGCTGGTGGGCAACTAATGAAAAACTGTTTTTT. Translation: CASSWWATNEKLFF. Full variable domain (outside the CDR3, taken from reference TRBV5-6 and TRBJ1-4): DAGVTQSPTHLIKTRGQQVTLRCSPKSGHDTVSWYQQALGQGPQFIFQYYEEEERQRGNFPDRFSGHQFPNYSSELNVNALLLGDSALYLCASSWWATNEKLFFGSGTQLSVL.

The CDR3 here is CSVGGLQGDYGYTF. CDR3 DNA: TGCAGCGTTGGAGGCCTACAGGGAGACTATGGCTACACCTTC. The V and J genes are TRBV29-1 and TRBJ1-2; TRBD1 might be the D (6 bases). Looked up from germline, CDR1 is SQVTM and CDR2 is ANQGSEA. The ends were cut back, 4 bases at V and 3 bases at J, with 15 bases in the middle. The length of the CDR3 is 14 residues.

This clone was detected only a few times. This sequence joins TRBV29-1 and TRBJ2-5; D uncertain. The CDR3 sequence is 11 residues long. The V and J ends lost 4 bases and 5 bases respectively, with 8 bases between them. Germline values: CDR1 SQVTM, CDR2 ANQGSEA. CDR3 region: CSVAPRETQYF. CDR3 DNA sequence: TGCAGCGTTGCTCCCCGTGAGACCCAGTACTTC.

V gene TRBV6-6 combines with J gene TRBJ1-6; 9 nucleotides match TRBD1. The CDR3 has 14 amino acids. Germline CDR1 is MNHNY and CDR2 is SVGAGI (reference sequence). V lost 4 bases to trimming and J lost 13 bases; unmatched junction nucleotides: 8. The CDR3 loop is CASSSPGQGFPLHF. Written as DNA, the CDR3 is TGTGCCAGCAGTTCCCCGGGACAGGGCTTCCCCCTCCACTTT.

This clone was found a few times. The CDR3 region is CAWSRGVAQETQYF. The CDR3 DNA sequence: TGTGCCTGGAGCCGCGGGGTGGCTCAAGAGACCCAGTACTTC. The V call is TRBV30, the J call TRBJ2-5; a weak D match, TRBD2 (6 bases). V lost 3 bases and J 2 bases, leaving 13 bases between the germline ends. CDR1 GTSNPN and CDR2 SVGIG come from the germline V gene (reference sequence). The CDR3 runs to 14 residues.

In this sample, this clone turned up a few times. V is TRBV7-6 and J is TRBJ2-3; D possibly matches TRBD1 or TRBD2 (5 bases each). Germline CDR1 SGHVS, CDR2 FNYEAQ. Trimming pared 5 bases from V and 3 bases from J, leaving 12 bases between. The CDR3 runs to 14 residues. CDR3 in amino acids: CASSTRERTDTQYF. The DNA for the CDR3 is TGTGCCAGCAGCACCAGGGAGAGGACAGATACGCAGTATTTT.

This clone was seen only a few times. This chain's CDR3 is CASSSGQGFMNTEAFF. Written as DNA, the CDR3 is TGTGCCAGCAGCTCCGGACAGGGCTTCATGAACACTGAAGCTTTCTTT. The chain carries TRBV7-9 and TRBJ1-1; 8 bases map to TRBD1. The CDR3 totals 16 residues. CDR1 and CDR2 (germline): SEHNR, FQNEAQ (reference sequence). Trimming at V came to 4 bases and at J to 0 bases, leaving 7 bases not matched to a gene.

This clone was seen a few times. This chain connects TRBV11-3 to TRBJ1-2; 7 nucleotides line up with TRBD1. Germline V gives CDR1 SGHNT, CDR2 YENEEA. V dropped 0 bases and J dropped 0; count of bases not matched to a gene: 10. The CDR3 is 18 residues long. This CDR3 is CASSLDQGGTATNYGYTF. CDR3 nucleotides: TGTGCCAGCAGCTTAGACCAGGGGGGGACGGCTACTAACTATGGCTACACCTTC. Filled out from reference TRBV11-3 and TRBJ1-2, the complete variable domain reads EAGVVQSPRYKIIEKKQPVAFWCNPISGHNTLYWYLQNLGQGPELLIRYENEEAVDDSQLPKDRFSAERLKGVDSTLKIQPAELGDSAVYLCASSLDQGGTATNYGYTFGSGTRLTVV.

This sequence joins TRBV6-5 and TRBJ1-5; no reliable D call. This CDR3 has 14 residues. Germline-derived CDR1 and CDR2 are MNHEY and SVGAGI. V was clipped by 7 bases and J by 2 bases, with 12 bases between them. The CDR3 sequence is CASTTGRGNQPQHF. The DNA for the CDR3 is TGTGCCAGCACCACGGGAAGGGGCAATCAGCCCCAGCATTTT.

This clone was seen a few times. The rearrangement links TRBV5-6 to TRBJ2-6, with D tentatively TRBD1 (7 bases). Trimming took 7 bases from V and 12 from J, leaving 17 bases between them. CDR1 and CDR2 from the germline V gene are SGHDT and YYEEEE. The CDR3 is made up of 13 amino acids. The CDR3 DNA follows: TGTGCCAGCCAAACCTCAGGGGGGACCGTCCTGACTTTC. It encodes CASQTSGGTVLTF.

This clone was detected a few times. The gene calls are TRBV7-2 and TRBJ2-4; possible D gene TRBD2, 6 bases. This CDR3 has 15 amino acids. V lost 1 base and J lost 0, with 7 bases in between. Looked up from germline, CDR1 is SGHTA and CDR2 is FQGNSA. The CDR3 is CASSLGGLAKNIQYF. The CDR3 DNA reads as TGTGCCAGCAGCTTAGGGGGACTAGCCAAAAACATTCAGTACTTC.

The chain combines TRBV9 with TRBJ2-1, with 8 bases fitting TRBD1. Germline values: CDR1 SGDLS, CDR2 YYNGEE. The CDR3 runs to 15 residues. Unmatched junction bases numbered 4, after V lost 2 bases and J lost 3 bases. The CDR3 coding sequence is TGTGCCAGCAGCGTCCGGACAGGGAGCTACAATGAGCAGTTCTTC. Its translation: CASSVRTGSYNEQFF.

The chain recombines TRBV7-8 with TRBJ2-1; 9 bases fit TRBD2. CDR3 size: 19 residues. The germline V gene encodes CDR1 SGHVS and CDR2 FQNEAQ. Trimming removed 2 bases from V and 2 bases from J; junction bases left unmatched: 13. CDR3 sequence (DNA): TGTGCCAGCAGCTTAACAGTGGAGCGGGGGGCCGGGGCCTACAATGAGCAGTTCTTC. Protein: CASSLTVERGAGAYNEQFF.

This clone has just a few counts. The V gene is TRBV9, the J gene TRBJ1-4; D gene unclear. Germline CDR1 is SGDLS and CDR2 is YYNGEE. This CDR3 comprises 15 residues. Between the trimmed V and J ends, which lost 5 bases and 0 bases, there was a span of 11 bases. Written as DNA, the CDR3 is TGTGCCAGCAGTGAGAAGCCGGCAACTAATGAAAAACTGTTTTTT. This gives the protein CASSEKPATNEKLFF.